The T cell receptor beta chain described here comes from a study of regulatory T cells in long-lasting Graves disease. The sample holds many counts of this clonotype. The junction differs from germline at one of its ends, possibly a read error. The CDR3 has 13 residues. Per germline, CDR1 SGHRS and CDR2 YFSETQ. Libraries of TCR beta came from iRepertoire HTBI primers plus Arm-PCR of CDR3 regions. From the multiplex PCR reads, TCRdb called clonotypes with MiXCR, one entry per CDR3 protein. Here the sample spans 300,000 to 400,000 distinct CDR3 sequences, 16% being singletons. The time point denotes: newly diagnosed GD, antithyroid drugs for less than 3 months. Isolated PBMC RNA provided the starting material for the TCR library. These sequences were also reported in another study, on T cells in Graves' hyperthyroidism and ophthalmopathy.

The source is a man aged 40-50 years with Graves disease. V usage is TRBV5-1 and J usage is TRBJ2-5; maybe TRBD2 (7 bases). The specimen was peripheral blood mononuclear cells (PBMCs), collected at new diagnosis, from a patient treated with antithyroid drugs. DNA for the CDR3: TGTGCCAGCAGCTGGGGGGGCGTCGAGACCCAGTACTTC. This codes for CASSWGGVETQYF.